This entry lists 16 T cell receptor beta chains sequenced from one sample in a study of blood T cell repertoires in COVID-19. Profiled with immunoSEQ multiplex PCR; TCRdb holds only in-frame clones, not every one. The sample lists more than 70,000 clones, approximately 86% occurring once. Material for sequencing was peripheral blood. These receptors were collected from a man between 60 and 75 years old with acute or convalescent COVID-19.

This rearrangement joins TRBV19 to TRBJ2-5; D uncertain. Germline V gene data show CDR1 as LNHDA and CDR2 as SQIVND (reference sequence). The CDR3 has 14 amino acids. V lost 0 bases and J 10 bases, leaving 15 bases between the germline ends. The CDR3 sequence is CASSIDPRSRIQYF. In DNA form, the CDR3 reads TGTGCCAGTAGTATAGATCCCAGGTCAAGAATCCAGTACTTC.

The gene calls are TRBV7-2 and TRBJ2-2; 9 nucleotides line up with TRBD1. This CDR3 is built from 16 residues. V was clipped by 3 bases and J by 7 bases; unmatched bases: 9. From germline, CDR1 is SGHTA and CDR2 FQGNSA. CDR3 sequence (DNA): TGTGCCAGCAGCTTCAGGACAGGGGCGCTTGTCGGGGAGCTGTTTTTT. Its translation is CASSFRTGALVGELFF.

The chain's CDR3 is CASSVAQTGRTGELFF. DNA for the CDR3: TGTGCCAGCAGCGTAGCTCAGACAGGGAGGACCGGGGAGCTGTTTTTT. The chain couples TRBV9 to TRBJ2-2; D possibly corresponds to TRBD1 (7 bases). Trimming took off 0 bases at V and 5 bases at J, with 14 bases between the two ends. Germline CDR1 reads SGDLS; CDR2 reads YYNGEE. The CDR3 runs to 16 residues.

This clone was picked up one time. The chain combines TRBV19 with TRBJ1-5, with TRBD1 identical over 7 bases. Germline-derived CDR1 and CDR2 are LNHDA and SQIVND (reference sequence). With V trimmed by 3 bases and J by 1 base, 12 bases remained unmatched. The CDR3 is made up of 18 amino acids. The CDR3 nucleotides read TGTGCCAGTAGTATTCAACACAGGGGCCTCGGGAGCAATCAGCCCCAGCATTTT. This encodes CASSIQHRGLGSNQPQHF.

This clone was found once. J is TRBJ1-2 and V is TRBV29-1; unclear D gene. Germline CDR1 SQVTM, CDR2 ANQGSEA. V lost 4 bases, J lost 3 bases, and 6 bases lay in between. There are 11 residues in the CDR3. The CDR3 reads CSVVRDYGYTF. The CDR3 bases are TGCAGCGTTGTAAGAGACTATGGCTACACCTTC.

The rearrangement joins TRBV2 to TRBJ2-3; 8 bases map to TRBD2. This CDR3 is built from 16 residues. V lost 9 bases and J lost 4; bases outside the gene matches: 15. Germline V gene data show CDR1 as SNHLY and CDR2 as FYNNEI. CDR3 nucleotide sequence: TGTGCCAGTACCCTCCGGGCGGGGGGCCTGTCAGATACGCAGTATTTT. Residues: CASTLRAGGLSDTQYF. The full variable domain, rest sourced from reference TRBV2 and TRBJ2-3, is EPEVTQTPSHQVTQMGQEVILRCVPISNHLYFYWYRQILGQKVEFLVSFYNNEISEKSEIFDDQFSVERPDGSNFTLKIRSTKLEDSAMYFCASTLRAGGLSDTQYFGPGTRLTVL.

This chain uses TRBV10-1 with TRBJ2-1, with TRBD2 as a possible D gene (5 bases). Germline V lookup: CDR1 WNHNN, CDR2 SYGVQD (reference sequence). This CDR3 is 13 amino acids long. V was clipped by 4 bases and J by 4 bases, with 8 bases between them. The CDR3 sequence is CASSASGYNEQFF. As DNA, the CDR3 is TGCGCCAGCAGTGCCTCGGGGTACAATGAGCAGTTCTTC.

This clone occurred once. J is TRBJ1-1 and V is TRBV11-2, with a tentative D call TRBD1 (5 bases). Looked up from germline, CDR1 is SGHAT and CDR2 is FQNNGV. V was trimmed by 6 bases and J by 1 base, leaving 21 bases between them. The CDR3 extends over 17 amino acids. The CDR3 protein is CASSLGIPPGGNTEAFF. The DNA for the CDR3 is TGTGCCAGCAGTCTAGGAATACCCCCCGGGGGGAACACTGAAGCTTTCTTT.

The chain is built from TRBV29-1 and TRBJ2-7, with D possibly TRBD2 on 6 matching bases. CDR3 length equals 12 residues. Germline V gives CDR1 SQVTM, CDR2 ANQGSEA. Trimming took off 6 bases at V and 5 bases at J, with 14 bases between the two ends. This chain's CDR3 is CSVSASGDEQYF. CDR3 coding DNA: TGCAGCGTCAGCGCCTCGGGGGACGAGCAGTACTTC.

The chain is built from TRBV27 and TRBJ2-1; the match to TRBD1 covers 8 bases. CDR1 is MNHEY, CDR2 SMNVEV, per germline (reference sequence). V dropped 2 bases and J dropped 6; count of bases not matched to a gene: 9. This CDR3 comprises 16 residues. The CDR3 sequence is CASSLLGQGASNEQFF. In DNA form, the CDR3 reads TGTGCCAGCAGTTTACTTGGGCAGGGGGCTTCCAATGAGCAGTTCTTC.

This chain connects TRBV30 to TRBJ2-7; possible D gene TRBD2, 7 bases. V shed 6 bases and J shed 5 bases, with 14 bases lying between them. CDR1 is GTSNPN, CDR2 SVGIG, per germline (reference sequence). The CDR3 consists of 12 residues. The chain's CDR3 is CACKGGGHEQYF. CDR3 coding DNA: TGTGCCTGCAAAGGGGGGGGCCACGAGCAGTACTTC.

Written as DNA, the CDR3 is TGTGCCAGTAGTATATTCAGCGGGGGCCAAGAGACCCAGTACTTC. Its translation: CASSIFSGGQETQYF. The chain has TRBV19 and TRBJ2-5; TRBD2 matches 8 bases. The CDR3 runs to 15 residues. J lost 1 base, V lost 2 bases, and 3 bases had no gene match. Looked up from germline, CDR1 is LNHDA and CDR2 is SQIVND (reference sequence). The full variable domain, rest sourced from reference TRBV19 and TRBJ2-5, is DGGITQSPKYLFRKEGQNVTLSCEQNLNHDAMYWYRQDPGQGLRLIYYSQIVNDFQKGDIAEGYSVSREKKESFPLTVTSAQKNPTAFYLCASSIFSGGQETQYFGPGTRLLVL.

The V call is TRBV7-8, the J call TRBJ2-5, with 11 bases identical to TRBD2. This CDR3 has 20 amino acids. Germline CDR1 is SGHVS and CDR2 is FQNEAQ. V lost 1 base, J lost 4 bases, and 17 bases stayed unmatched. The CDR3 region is CASSLGRLAGGPQSPETQYF. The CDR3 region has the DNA TGTGCCAGCAGCTTAGGGCGGCTAGCGGGAGGCCCTCAATCCCCAGAGACCCAGTACTTC. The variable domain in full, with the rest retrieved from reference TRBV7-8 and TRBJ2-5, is GAGVSQSPRYKVAKRGQDVALRCDPISGHVSLFWYQQALGQGPEFLTYFQNEAQLDKSGLPSDRFFAERPEGSVSTLKIQRTQQEDSAVYLCASSLGRLAGGPQSPETQYFGPGTRLLVL.

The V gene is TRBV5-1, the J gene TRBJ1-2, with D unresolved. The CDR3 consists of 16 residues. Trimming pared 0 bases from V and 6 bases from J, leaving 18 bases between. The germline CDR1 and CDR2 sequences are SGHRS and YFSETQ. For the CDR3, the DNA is TGCGCCAGCAGCTTGGGGGTTCTTTACAGAAACGATGGCTACACCTTC. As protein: CASSLGVLYRNDGYTF.

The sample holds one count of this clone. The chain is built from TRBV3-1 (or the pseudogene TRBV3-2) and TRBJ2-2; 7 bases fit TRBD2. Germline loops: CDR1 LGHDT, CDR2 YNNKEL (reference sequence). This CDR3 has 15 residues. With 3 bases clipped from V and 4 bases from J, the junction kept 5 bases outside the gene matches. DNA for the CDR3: TGTGCCAGCAGCCACGGCGGGGGTAGCACCGGGGAGCTGTTTTTT. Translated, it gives CASSHGGGSTGELFF.

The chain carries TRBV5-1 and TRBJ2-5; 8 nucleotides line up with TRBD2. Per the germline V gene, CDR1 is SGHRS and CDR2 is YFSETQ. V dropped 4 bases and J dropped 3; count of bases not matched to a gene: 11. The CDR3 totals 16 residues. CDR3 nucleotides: TGCGCCAGCAGCCCGGGGGGACTAGTGACAAAAGAGACCCAGTACTTC. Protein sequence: CASSPGGLVTKETQYF.